This is a list of T cell receptor beta chains from one sample in a study of blood T cell repertoires in COVID-19. Clones were read by immunoSEQ multiplex PCR, and TCRdb kept only the in-frame ones, dropping some. Among 100,000 to 150,000 clones listed, about four fifths were seen once. Sequenced: peripheral blood. All receptors come from a woman aged 45-59 years with acute or convalescent COVID-19. The CDR3 runs from the conserved cysteine through the conserved F or W. Each record gives: clone size, V gene, J gene, D gene, CDR3 protein, CDR3 DNA. A D gene is named only where the DNA matches it firmly. The size of a clone is reported for some rows only, either as once, few or many, or as a class for expanded clones.

>.|TRBV12-3/TRBV12-4|TRBJ2-3|.
CASRPLDTDTQYF
TGTGCCAGCAGACCACTAGACACAGATACGCAGTATTTT
>.|TRBV6-1|TRBJ1-2|TRBD1
CASSEQGQLNGYTF
TGTGCCAGCAGTGAACAGGGACAGCTAAATGGCTACACCTTC
>.|TRBV6-5|TRBJ1-3|TRBD1
CASGTGWNTIYF
TGTGCCAGCGGGACAGGGTGGAACACCATATATTTT
>.|TRBV21-1|TRBJ1-2|.
CASSRLCPVYGYTF
TGTGCCAGCAGCAGACTATGTCCAGTCTATGGCTACACCTTC
>.|TRBV29-1|TRBJ1-5|TRBD1
CSVHRGIGSNQPQHF
TGCAGCGTCCACAGGGGGATAGGGAGCAATCAGCCCCAGCATTTT
>.|TRBV24-1|TRBJ1-5|TRBD1
CAPTPRTGQANQPQHF
TGTGCCCCCACCCCACGGACGGGACAGGCCAATCAGCCCCAGCATTTT
>.|TRBV6-1|TRBJ1-1|.
CASSDQSVLNTEAFF
TGTGCCAGCAGTGATCAGTCAGTATTGAACACTGAAGCTTTCTTT
>.|TRBV7-8|TRBJ1-1|TRBD1
CASSPTGVTEAFF
TGTGCCAGCAGCCCGACAGGGGTGACTGAAGCTTTCTTT
>.|TRBV30|TRBJ1-6|.
CAWTQGDSPLHF
TGTGCCTGGACACAGGGAGATTCACCCCTCCACTTT
>.|TRBV29-1|TRBJ1-1|TRBD1
CSVRQGAGTEAFF
TGCAGCGTTAGACAGGGGGCTGGCACTGAAGCTTTCTTT
>.|TRBV5-5|TRBJ1-2|TRBD1
CASRHDRDYGYTF
TGTGCCAGCAGACACGACAGGGATTATGGCTACACCTTC
>once|TRBV7-6|TRBJ2-2|TRBD1
CASSLQGASGTGELFF
TGTGCCAGCAGCCTACAGGGGGCGTCGGGCACCGGGGAGCTGTTTTTT
>.|TRBV4-2|TRBJ2-1|TRBD2
CASSQELAGGRYNEQFF
TGTGCCAGCAGCCAAGAGCTAGCGGGGGGGCGTTACAATGAGCAGTTCTTC
>.|TRBV4-1|TRBJ1-6|.
CASSQDARGDSNSPLHF
TGCGCCAGCAGCCAAGATGCCAGGGGAGATAGTAATTCACCCCTCCACTTT
>.|TRBV5-1|TRBJ1-1|TRBD1
CASSPTGWATEAFF
TGCGCCAGCAGCCCGACAGGGTGGGCCACTGAAGCTTTCTTT
>.|TRBV9|TRBJ1-4|.
CASSVGQQVGEKLFF
TGTGCCAGCAGCGTAGGACAACAGGTCGGCGAAAAACTGTTTTTT
>.|TRBV7-6|TRBJ2-7|.
CASSLHGAYEQYF
TGTGCCAGCAGCTTACACGGGGCCTACGAGCAGTACTTC
>once|TRBV19|TRBJ2-5|TRBD1
CASSIGQGEETQYF
TGTGCCAGTAGCATCGGACAGGGTGAGGAGACCCAGTACTTC